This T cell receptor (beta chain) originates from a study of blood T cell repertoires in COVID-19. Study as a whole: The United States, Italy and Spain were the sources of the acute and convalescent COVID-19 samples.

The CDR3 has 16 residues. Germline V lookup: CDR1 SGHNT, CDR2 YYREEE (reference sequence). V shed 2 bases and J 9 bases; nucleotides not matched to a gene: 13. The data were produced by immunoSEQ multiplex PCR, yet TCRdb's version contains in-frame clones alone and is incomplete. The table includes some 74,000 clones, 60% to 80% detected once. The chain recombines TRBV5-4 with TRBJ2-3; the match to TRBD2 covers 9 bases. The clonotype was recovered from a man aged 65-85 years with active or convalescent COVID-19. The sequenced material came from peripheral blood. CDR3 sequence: CASSFPYAGGASTQYF. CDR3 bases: TGTGCCAGCAGCTTCCCCTACGCGGGGGGGGCTTCAACGCAGTATTTT. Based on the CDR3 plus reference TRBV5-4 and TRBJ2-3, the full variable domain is ETGVTQSPTHLIKTRGQQVTLRCSSQSGHNTVSWYQQALGQGPQFIFQYYREEENGRGNFPPRFSGLQFPNYSSELNVNALELDDSALYLCASSFPYAGGASTQYFGPGTRLTVL.